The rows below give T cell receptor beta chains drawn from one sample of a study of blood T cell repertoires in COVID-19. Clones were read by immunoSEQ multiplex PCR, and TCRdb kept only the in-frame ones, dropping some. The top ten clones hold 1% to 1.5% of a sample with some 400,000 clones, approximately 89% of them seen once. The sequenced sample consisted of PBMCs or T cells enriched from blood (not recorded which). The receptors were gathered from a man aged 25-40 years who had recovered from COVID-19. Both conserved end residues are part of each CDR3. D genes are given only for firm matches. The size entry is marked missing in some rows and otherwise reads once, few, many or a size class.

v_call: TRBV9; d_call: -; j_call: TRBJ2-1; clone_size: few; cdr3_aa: CASSGQLADNEQFF; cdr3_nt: TGTGCCAGCAGCGGCCAACTAGCTGACAATGAGCAGTTCTTC
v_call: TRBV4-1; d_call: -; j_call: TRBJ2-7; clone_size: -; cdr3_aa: CASSEGIAYEQYF; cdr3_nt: TGCGCCAGCAGCGAAGGTATTGCCTACGAGCAGTACTTC
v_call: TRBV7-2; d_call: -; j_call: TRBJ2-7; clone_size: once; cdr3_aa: CASSPLRLLNEQYF; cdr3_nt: TGTGCCAGCAGCCCACTACGGCTCTTAAACGAGCAGTACTTC
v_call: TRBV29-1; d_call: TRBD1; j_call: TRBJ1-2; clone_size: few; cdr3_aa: CSVRQGAWDGYTF; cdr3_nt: TGCAGCGTTCGACAGGGGGCGTGGGATGGCTACACCTTC
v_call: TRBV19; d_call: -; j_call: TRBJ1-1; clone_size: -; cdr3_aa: CASSSLADSNTEAFF; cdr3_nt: TGTGCCAGTAGCTCCCTCGCGGACTCCAACACTGAAGCTTTCTTT
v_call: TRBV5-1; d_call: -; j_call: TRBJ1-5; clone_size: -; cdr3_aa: CASSLDPGTGEPQHF; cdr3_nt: TGCGCCAGCAGCCTCGACCCTGGCACGGGGGAGCCCCAGCATTTT
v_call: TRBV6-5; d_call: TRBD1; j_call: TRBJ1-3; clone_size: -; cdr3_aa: CASSRDSGSGNTIYF; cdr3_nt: TGTGCCAGCAGTCGGGACAGCGGCTCTGGAAACACCATATATTTT
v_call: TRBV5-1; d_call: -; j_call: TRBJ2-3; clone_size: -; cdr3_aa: CASSYGDTRSTDTQYF; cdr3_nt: TGCGCCAGCAGCTACGGGGACACCCGAAGCACAGATACGCAGTATTTT
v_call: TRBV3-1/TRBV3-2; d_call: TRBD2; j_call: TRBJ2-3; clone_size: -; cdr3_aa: CASSFLAGGSTDTQYF; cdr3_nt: TGTGCCAGCAGCTTTCTAGCGGGGGGATCCACAGATACGCAGTATTTT
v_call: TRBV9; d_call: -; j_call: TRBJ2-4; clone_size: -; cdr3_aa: CASSVGGSGGKNIQYF; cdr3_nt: TGTGCCAGCAGCGTAGGTGGTAGCGGTGGCAAAAACATTCAGTACTTC
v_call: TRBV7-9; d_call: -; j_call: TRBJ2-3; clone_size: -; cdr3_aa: CASSGGQSLYESQYF; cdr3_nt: TGTGCCAGCAGCGGTGGGCAGTCCCTATATGAGTCGCAGTATTTT
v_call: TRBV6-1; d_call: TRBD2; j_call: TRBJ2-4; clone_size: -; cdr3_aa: CASSGTSGGPFAKNIQYF; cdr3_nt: TGTGCCAGCAGTGGGACTAGCGGGGGGCCCTTCGCCAAAAACATTCAGTACTTC
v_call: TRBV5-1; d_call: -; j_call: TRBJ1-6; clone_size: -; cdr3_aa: CASGDGVLNSPLHF; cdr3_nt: TGCGCCAGCGGCGACGGAGTACTAAATTCACCCCTCCACTTT
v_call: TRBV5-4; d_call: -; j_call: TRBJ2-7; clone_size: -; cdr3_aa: CASSLEASGGYEQYF; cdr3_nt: TGTGCCAGCAGCTTGGAGGCTTCCGGGGGTTACGAGCAGTACTTC
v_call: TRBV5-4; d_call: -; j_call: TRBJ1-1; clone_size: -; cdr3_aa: CASSLPGGTEAFF; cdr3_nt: TGTGCCAGCAGCTTGCCCGGGGGCACTGAAGCTTTCTTT
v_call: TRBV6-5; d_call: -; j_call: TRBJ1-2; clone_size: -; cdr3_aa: CASWGGSGYTF; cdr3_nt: TGTGCCAGCTGGGGGGGGAGTGGCTACACCTTC
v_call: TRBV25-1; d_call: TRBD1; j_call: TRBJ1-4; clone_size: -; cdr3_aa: CASLDRRLEKLFF; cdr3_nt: TGTGCCAGCCTGGACAGGAGGTTAGAAAAACTGTTTTTT
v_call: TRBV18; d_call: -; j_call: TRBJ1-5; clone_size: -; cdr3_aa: CASSSGRLSNQPQHF; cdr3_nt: TGTGCCAGCTCAAGCGGACGGTTGAGCAATCAGCCCCAGCATTTT
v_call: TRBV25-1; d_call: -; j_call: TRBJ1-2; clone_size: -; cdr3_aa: CASSEYEVGGNYGYTF; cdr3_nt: TGTGCCAGCAGTGAATATGAAGTGGGGGGAAACTATGGCTACACCTTC
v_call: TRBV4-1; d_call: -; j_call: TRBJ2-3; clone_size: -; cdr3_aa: CASGLAWDTQYF; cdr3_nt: TGCGCCAGCGGGCTAGCATGGGATACGCAGTATTTT
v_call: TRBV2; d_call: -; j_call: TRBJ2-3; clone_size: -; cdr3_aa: CASSEVVSSTDTQYF; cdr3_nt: TGTGCCAGCAGTGAAGTAGTGAGTAGCACAGATACGCAGTATTTT
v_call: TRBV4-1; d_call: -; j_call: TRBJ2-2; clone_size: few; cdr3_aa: CASSPGIPNTGELFF; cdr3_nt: TGCGCCAGCAGCCCAGGGATTCCGAACACCGGGGAGCTGTTTTTT
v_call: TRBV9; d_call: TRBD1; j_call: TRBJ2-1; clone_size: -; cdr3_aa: CASSVVGTGGDEQFF; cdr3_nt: TGTGCCAGCAGCGTAGTGGGGACAGGGGGCGATGAGCAGTTCTTC
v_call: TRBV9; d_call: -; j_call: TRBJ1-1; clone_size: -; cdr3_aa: CASSVGGTLNTEAFF; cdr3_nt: TGTGCCAGCAGCGTAGGCGGCACCCTGAACACTGAAGCTTTCTTT
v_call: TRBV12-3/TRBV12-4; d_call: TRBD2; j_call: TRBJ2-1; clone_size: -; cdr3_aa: CASSPTSMKRFF; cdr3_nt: TGTGCCAGCAGCCCGACTAGCATGAAAAGATTCTTC
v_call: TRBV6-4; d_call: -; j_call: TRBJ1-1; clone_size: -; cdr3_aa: CASSSSSNTEAFF; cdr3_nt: TGTGCCAGCAGTTCGTCTTCGAACACTGAAGCTTTCTTT
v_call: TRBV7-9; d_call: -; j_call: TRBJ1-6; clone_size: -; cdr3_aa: CASLKNGGSYNSPLHF; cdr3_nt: TGTGCCAGCCTAAAGAATGGTGGCTCCTATAATTCACCCCTCCACTTT
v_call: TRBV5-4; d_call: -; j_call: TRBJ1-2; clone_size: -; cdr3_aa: CASSPPGELSFYGYTF; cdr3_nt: TGTGCCAGCAGCCCCCCAGGCGAATTATCCTTCTATGGCTACACCTTC
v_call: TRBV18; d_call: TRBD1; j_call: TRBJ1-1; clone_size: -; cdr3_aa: CASSLGQGGTEAFF; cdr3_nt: TGTGCCAGCTCACTCGGACAGGGCGGGACTGAAGCTTTCTTT
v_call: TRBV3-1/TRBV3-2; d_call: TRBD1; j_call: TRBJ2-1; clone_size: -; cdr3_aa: CASSSGQGVMNEQFF; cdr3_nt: TGTGCCAGCAGTTCGGGACAGGGGGTAATGAATGAGCAGTTCTTC
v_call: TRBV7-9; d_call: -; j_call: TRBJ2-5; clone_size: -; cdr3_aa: CASSLVGAEETQYF; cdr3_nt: TGTGCCAGCAGCTTAGTGGGGGCAGAAGAGACCCAGTACTTC
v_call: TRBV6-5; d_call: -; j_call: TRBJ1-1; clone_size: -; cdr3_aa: CASSYSGTLNTEAFF; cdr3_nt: TGTGCCAGCAGTTACTCGGGGACACTGAACACTGAAGCTTTCTTT
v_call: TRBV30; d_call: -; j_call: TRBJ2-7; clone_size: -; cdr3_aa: CAWSRAYEQYF; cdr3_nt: TGTGCCTGGTCACGAGCCTACGAGCAGTACTTC
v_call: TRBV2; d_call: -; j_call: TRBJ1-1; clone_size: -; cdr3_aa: CASGLLNTEAFF; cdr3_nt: TGTGCTTCAGGGCTTCTGAACACTGAAGCTTTCTTT
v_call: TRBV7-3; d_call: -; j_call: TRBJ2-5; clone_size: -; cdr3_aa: CASSLTVTGQETQYF; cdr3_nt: TGTGCCAGCAGCTTAACGGTAACAGGACAAGAGACCCAGTACTTC
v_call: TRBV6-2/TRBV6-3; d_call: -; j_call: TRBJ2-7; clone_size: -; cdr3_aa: CASSYSSLSYEQYF; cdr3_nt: TGTGCCAGCAGTTACTCGTCCCTCTCCTACGAGCAGTACTTC
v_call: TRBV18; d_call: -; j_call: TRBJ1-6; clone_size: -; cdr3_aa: CASSPGGTNSPLHF; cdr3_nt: TGTGCCAGCTCACCGGGGGGGACCAATTCACCCCTCCACTTT
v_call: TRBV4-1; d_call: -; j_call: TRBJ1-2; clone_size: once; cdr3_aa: CASTKEEGFYGYTF; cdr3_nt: TGCGCCAGCACTAAAGAAGAGGGATTCTATGGCTACACCTTC
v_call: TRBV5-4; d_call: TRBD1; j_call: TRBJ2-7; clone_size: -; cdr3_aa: CASSLGQEREQYF; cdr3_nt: TGTGCCAGCAGCCTGGGACAGGAGCGGGAGCAGTACTTC
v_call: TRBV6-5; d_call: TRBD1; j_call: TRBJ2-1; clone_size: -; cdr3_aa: CASSSTGDHQFF; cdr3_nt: TGTGCCAGCAGCTCAACAGGGGACCATCAGTTCTTC
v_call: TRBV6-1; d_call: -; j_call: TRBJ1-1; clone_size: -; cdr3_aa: CASSENRGIQGAFF; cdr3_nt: TGTGCCAGCAGTGAAAATCGGGGGATTCAAGGAGCTTTCTTT
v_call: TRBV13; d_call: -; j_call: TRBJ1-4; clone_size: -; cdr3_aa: CASSYRQTATNEKLFF; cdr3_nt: TGTGCCAGCAGCTACCGACAGACAGCAACTAATGAAAAACTGTTTTTT
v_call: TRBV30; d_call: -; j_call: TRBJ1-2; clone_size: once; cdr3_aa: CAWNHEQGRGYTF; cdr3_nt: TGTGCCTGGAACCACGAACAGGGTCGTGGCTACACCTTC
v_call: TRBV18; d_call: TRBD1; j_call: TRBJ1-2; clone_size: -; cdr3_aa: CASSPVIQGNYGYTF; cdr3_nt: TGTGCCAGCTCACCCGTTATACAGGGGAACTATGGCTACACCTTC
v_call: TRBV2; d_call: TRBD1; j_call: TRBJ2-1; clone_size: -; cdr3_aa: CASREQGASRNEQFF; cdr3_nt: TGTGCCAGCCGCGAACAGGGGGCATCGAGGAATGAGCAGTTCTTC
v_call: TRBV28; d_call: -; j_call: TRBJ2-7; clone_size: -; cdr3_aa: CASSTGGTRNNEQYF; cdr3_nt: TGTGCCAGCAGTACCGGCGGGACTCGGAATAACGAGCAGTACTTC
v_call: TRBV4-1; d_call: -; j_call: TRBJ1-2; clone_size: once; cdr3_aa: CASSPHGGNYGYTF; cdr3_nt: TGCGCCAGCAGCCCCCATGGGGGGAACTATGGCTACACCTTC
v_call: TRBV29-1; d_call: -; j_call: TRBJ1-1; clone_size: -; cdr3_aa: CSVGGRANTEAFF; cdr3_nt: TGCAGCGTTGGGGGCAGGGCGAACACTGAAGCTTTCTTT
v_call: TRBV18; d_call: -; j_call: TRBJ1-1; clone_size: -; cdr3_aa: CASSPIVRTEAFF; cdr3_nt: TGTGCCAGCTCACCAATCGTGAGGACTGAAGCTTTCTTT
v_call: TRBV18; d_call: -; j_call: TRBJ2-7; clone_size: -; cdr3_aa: CASSLDLYEQYF; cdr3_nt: TGTGCCAGCTCGCTTGACTTATACGAGCAGTACTTC
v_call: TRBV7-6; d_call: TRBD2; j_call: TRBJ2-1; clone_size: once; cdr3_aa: CASSIAGQLYNEQFF; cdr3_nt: TGTGCCAGCAGTATAGCGGGGCAGCTATACAATGAGCAGTTCTTC
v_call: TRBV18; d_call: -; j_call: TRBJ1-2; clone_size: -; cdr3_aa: CASSPRQENGYTF; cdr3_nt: TGTGCCAGCTCACCCCGACAGGAAAATGGCTACACCTTC